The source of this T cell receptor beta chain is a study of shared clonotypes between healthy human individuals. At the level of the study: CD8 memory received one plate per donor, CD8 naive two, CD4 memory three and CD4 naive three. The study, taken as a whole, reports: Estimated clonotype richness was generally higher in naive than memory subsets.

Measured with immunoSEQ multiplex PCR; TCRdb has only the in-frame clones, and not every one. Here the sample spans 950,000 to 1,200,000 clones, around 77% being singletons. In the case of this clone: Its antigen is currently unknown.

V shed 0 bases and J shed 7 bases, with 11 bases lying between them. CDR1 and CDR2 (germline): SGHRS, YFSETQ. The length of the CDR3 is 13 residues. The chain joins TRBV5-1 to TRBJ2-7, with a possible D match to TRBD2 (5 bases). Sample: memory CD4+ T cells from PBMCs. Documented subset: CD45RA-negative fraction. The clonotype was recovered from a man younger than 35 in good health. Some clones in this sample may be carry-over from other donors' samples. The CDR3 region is CASSLAFSGEQYF. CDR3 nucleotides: TGCGCCAGCAGCTTGGCCTTTTCGGGAGAGCAGTACTTC.